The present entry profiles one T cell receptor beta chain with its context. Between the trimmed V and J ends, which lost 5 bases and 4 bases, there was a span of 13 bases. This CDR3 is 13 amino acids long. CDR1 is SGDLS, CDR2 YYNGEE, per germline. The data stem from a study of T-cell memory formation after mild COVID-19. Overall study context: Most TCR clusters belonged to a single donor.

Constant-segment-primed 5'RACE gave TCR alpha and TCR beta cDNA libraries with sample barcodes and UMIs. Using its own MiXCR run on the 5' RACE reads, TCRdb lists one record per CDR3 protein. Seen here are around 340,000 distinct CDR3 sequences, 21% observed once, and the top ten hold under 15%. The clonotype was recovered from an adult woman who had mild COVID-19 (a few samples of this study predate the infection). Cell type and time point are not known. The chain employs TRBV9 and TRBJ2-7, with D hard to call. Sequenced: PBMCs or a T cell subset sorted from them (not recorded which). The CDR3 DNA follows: TGTGCCAGCAGGATTAGGCCCGGATACGAGCAGTACTTC. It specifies CASRIRPGYEQYF.